This T cell receptor (beta chain) is drawn from a study of cytomegalovirus exposure and HLA in healthy donors. General study findings and limits: Earlier findings revealed that most TCR beta V segments proved productive either about 87% or about 30% of the time. Association of 16,951 TCR beta sequences with HLA alleles was found at 0.05 false discovery rate in a later analysis.

This PCR relied on a set of 60 Vbeta primers and 13 Jbeta primers. Generated by immunoSEQ multiplex PCR, the TCRdb table keeps only in-frame clones and is missing some. This sample has roughly 120,000 clones, with about 70% found just once. Of note for this clone: No antigen is known for it.

This CDR3 is 16 amino acids long. Per the germline V gene, CDR1 is MNHEY and CDR2 is SVGAGI. Trimming pared 2 bases from V and 7 bases from J, leaving 21 bases between. The TCR originated in a woman in her twenties or thirties in good health and CMV-seronegative. The V call is TRBV6-5, the J call TRBJ2-7; a weak D match, TRBD2 (6 bases). Sequenced: PBMCs. The CDR3 DNA sequence: TGTGCCAGCAGTTACCACCGACGAGCCGCCGGGGGTGAGCAGTACTTC. This sequence encodes CASSYHRRAAGGEQYF.